The 19 T cell receptor beta chains given below trace back to one sample, sequenced in a study of blood T cell repertoires in COVID-19. This table comes from immunoSEQ multiplex PCR, and its TCRdb copy is limited to in-frame clones, with some not included. The data show approximately 72,000 clones, roughly 87% seen once. Sequenced material: peripheral blood. These receptors were obtained from a man aged 45 to 65 with acute or convalescent COVID-19.

V gene TRBV4-2 combines with J gene TRBJ2-5; D may be TRBD1 (6 bases). The CDR3 is made up of 15 amino acids. Germline loops: CDR1 LGHNA, CDR2 YNFKEQ. The germline V and J ends were trimmed by 4 bases and 5 bases, with 17 bases remaining between them. In nucleotides, the CDR3 is TGTGCCAGCAGCCCCAAAGAAGGGGGTCGGGAGACCCAGTACTTC. Translating it yields CASSPKEGGRETQYF.

The chain carries TRBV4-1 and TRBJ2-1; TRBD1 matches 9 bases. CDR1 and CDR2 from the germline V gene are MGHRA and YSYEKL. This CDR3 has 16 amino acids. The trim removed 1 base at V and 7 bases at J, leaving 8 bases unmatched. Here the CDR3 DNA reads TGCGCCAGCAGCCAAGCCGGGACAGGGTTTTATAATGAGCAGTTCTTC. This gives the protein CASSQAGTGFYNEQFF.

The gene calls are TRBV27 and TRBJ1-6; no reliable D call. Germline CDR1 MNHEY, CDR2 SMNVEV (reference sequence). V was cut by 5 bases and J by 7 bases, with 15 bases left in between. The CDR3 is 15 amino acids. CDR3 loop: CASSPPGVRNSPLHF. As DNA, the CDR3 is TGTGCCAGCAGTCCCCCCGGGGTAAGAAATTCACCCCTCCACTTT.

V usage is TRBV11-2 and J usage is TRBJ2-1; TRBD2 matches 15 bases. There are 14 residues in the CDR3. With 5 bases clipped from V and 9 bases from J, the junction kept 2 bases outside the gene matches. The germline V gene has CDR1 SGHAT and CDR2 FQNNGV. CDR3 loop: CASSTGLAGGEQFF. In DNA, the CDR3 is TGTGCCAGCAGCACGGGACTAGCGGGGGGTGAGCAGTTCTTC.

The CDR3 spells CASSQGTADNYGYTF. For the CDR3, the DNA is TGTGCCAGCAGCCAAGGGACAGCCGATAACTATGGCTACACCTTC. The chain couples TRBV11-2 to TRBJ1-2; 7 bases agree with TRBD1. Germline CDR1 reads SGHAT; CDR2 reads FQNNGV. The ends lost 5 bases at V and 1 base at J; junction bases unmatched: 7. CDR3 length: 15 amino acids.

The V and J genes are TRBV29-1 and TRBJ2-5; 13 positions agree with TRBD2. CDR3 length equals 15 residues. Germline-derived CDR1 and CDR2 are SQVTM and ANQGSEA. V was clipped by 6 bases and J by 0 bases; unmatched bases: 4. In nucleotides, the CDR3 is TGCAGCGTCACTAGCGGGGGGGGATACCAAGAGACCCAGTACTTC. Amino acid sequence: CSVTSGGGYQETQYF.

This clone was counted many times. The rearrangement uses TRBV27 and TRBJ1-5, with D possibly matching TRBD1 (5 bases). The V end lost 7 bases, the J end lost 3 bases, and 13 bases lay between the germline ends. Germline V lookup: CDR1 MNHEY, CDR2 SMNVEV (reference sequence). The CDR3 consists of 14 residues. The CDR3 protein is CASNRLGLNQPQHF. The DNA of the CDR3 is TGTGCCAGCAACCGACTGGGACTCAATCAGCCCCAGCATTTT.

The sample holds one count of this clone. This chain joins TRBV6-5 and TRBJ2-2; D gene ambiguous. CDR1 and CDR2 from the germline V gene are MNHEY and SVGAGI. The CDR3 has 15 residues. Between the trimmed V and J ends, which lost 6 bases and 0 bases, there was a span of 11 bases. CDR3 protein: CASSQTRANTGELFF. In DNA, the CDR3 is TGTGCCAGCAGCCAGACACGCGCGAACACCGGGGAGCTGTTTTTT.

The chain is built from TRBV10-2 and TRBJ2-5, with D possibly TRBD1 on 6 matching bases. The germline gives CDR1 WSHSY, CDR2 SAAADI. The V and J ends lost 8 bases and 2 bases respectively, with 15 bases between them. The CDR3 extends over 14 amino acids. CDR3 bases: TGCGCCAGCGACAATACAGGGAATCAAGAGACCCAGTACTTC. Protein sequence: CASDNTGNQETQYF.

This clone was detected once. The chain carries TRBV30 and TRBJ1-3, with TRBD1 identical over 7 bases. The germline gives CDR1 GTSNPN, CDR2 SVGIG (reference sequence). The CDR3 covers 16 residues. V was pared by 0 bases and J by 2 bases, with 7 bases of the junction left unmatched. The CDR3 region has the DNA TGTGCCTGGAGTGTACAACAGGGGTCCGCTGGAAACACCATATATTTT. Translating gives CAWSVQQGSAGNTIYF.

V is TRBV3-1 (or the pseudogene TRBV3-2) and J is TRBJ1-1; 7 bases are shared with TRBD1. The V gene's germline CDR1 is LGHDT and CDR2 YNNKEL (reference sequence). Trimming removed 0 bases from V and 5 bases from J; junction bases left unmatched: 3. The CDR3 runs 14 residues. In DNA form, the CDR3 reads TGTGCCAGCAGCCAAGACAGGGGGTGGACTGAAGCTTTCTTT. Translated: CASSQDRGWTEAFF.

The V call is TRBV9, the J call TRBJ1-5; the D gene is possibly TRBD1 (5 bases). Germline V CDR1 and CDR2: SGDLS, YYNGEE. This CDR3 is 14 amino acids long. Trimming removed 3 bases at V and 7 bases at J, with 14 bases between. The CDR3 coding sequence is TGTGCCAGCAGCGCTATGGGGGGGGAACAGCCCCAGCATTTT. It codes for CASSAMGGEQPQHF.

The chain carries TRBV10-1 and TRBJ1-6; tentative D call: TRBD1 (6 bases). The CDR3 runs to 14 residues. The germline V and J ends were trimmed by 4 bases and 7 bases, with 11 bases remaining between them. Germline V gives CDR1 WNHNN, CDR2 SYGVQD (reference sequence). CDR3 in amino acids: CASSAGVNNSPLHF. CDR3 in DNA: TGCGCCAGCAGTGCAGGGGTCAACAATTCACCCCTCCACTTT.

The V call is TRBV5-4, the J call TRBJ2-7; TRBD2 matches at 10 bases. Germline V gene data show CDR1 as SGHNT and CDR2 as YYREEE (reference sequence). CDR3 length equals 17 residues. Unmatched junction bases numbered 8, after V lost 0 bases and J lost 2 bases. The chain's CDR3 is CASSLALVSGGAYEQYF. The CDR3, as DNA: TGTGCCAGCAGCTTGGCCCTCGTGAGCGGGGGGGCCTACGAGCAGTACTTC.

This clone occurred once. The CDR3 bases are TGTGCCAGCAGCTTACAGGGGTCGTCGCAAGAGACCCAGTACTTC. Protein product: CASSLQGSSQETQYF. This sequence joins TRBV5-6 and TRBJ2-5; 7 bases align to TRBD1. This CDR3 comprises 15 residues. Germline values: CDR1 SGHDT, CDR2 YYEEEE. V was clipped by 2 bases and J by 2 bases; unmatched bases: 6.

This clone is a singleton in its sample. The V and J genes are TRBV19 and TRBJ1-1; no clear D. V was trimmed by 0 bases and J by 1 base, leaving 6 bases between them. The CDR3 totals 14 residues. The germline CDR1 and CDR2 sequences are LNHDA and SQIVND (reference sequence). CDR3 in amino acids: CASSIDEANTEAFF. The CDR3 DNA is TGTGCCAGTAGTATAGATGAAGCGAACACTGAAGCTTTCTTT.

This chain links TRBV3-1 (or the pseudogene TRBV3-2) with TRBJ2-1, with 8 positions matching TRBD2. This CDR3 region has 16 residues. Per the germline V gene, CDR1 is LGHDT and CDR2 is YNNKEL (reference sequence). With V trimmed by 0 bases and J by 4 bases, 5 bases remained unmatched. CDR3 region: CASSQDTSGYYNEQFF. The CDR3 nucleotides are TGTGCCAGCAGCCAAGATACTAGCGGATATTACAATGAGCAGTTCTTC.

The rearrangement joins TRBV7-6 to TRBJ2-2; 8 bases agree with TRBD2. With 6 bases clipped from V and 3 bases from J, the junction kept 6 bases outside the gene matches. The germline V gene has CDR1 SGHVS and CDR2 FNYEAQ. The CDR3 spans 15 residues. This CDR3 is CASRFSGDDTGELFF. CDR3 DNA: TGTGCCAGCAGATTTAGCGGGGACGACACCGGGGAGCTGTTTTTT.

V gene TRBV7-8 combines with J gene TRBJ1-2; 9 bases line up with TRBD1. J lost 7 bases, V lost 6 bases, and 12 bases had no gene match. In germline, CDR1 is SGHVS, CDR2 FQNEAQ. The CDR3 is made up of 15 amino acids. The CDR3: CASSYTTGGAGGYTF. CDR3 in DNA: TGTGCCAGCAGTTATACCACAGGGGGCGCAGGTGGCTACACCTTC.